The TCR beta chain described here comes from a study of blood T cell repertoires in COVID-19. Study as a whole: Acute-phase and convalescent COVID-19 samples originated in the United States, Italy and Spain. T cells, B-cell-depleted T cells, or PBMCs provided the cDNA or gDNA that served as material.

Per the germline V gene, CDR1 is MNHEY and CDR2 is SVGEGT. The germline V and J ends were trimmed by 6 bases and 5 bases, with 19 bases remaining between them. CDR3 size: 15 residues. Original methodology: The assay estimated nucleated cells by amplifying reference gene primers. Clones were sequenced by immunoSEQ multiplex PCR, and TCRdb holds only the in-frame ones, with some missing. V, J and clone size were drawn from that table, and D and trimming were deduced from the DNA. Counted here are 200,000 to 250,000 clones, approximately 78% occurring once; the ten biggest clones make up roughly 5.5%. Enrolled during active infection, Seattle patients were then followed longitudinally.

The sample consisted of peripheral blood. The J gene is TRBJ2-5, the V gene TRBV6-2 or TRBV6-3, with a weak D call TRBD1 (6 bases). The origin of this receptor is a woman aged 65 to 85 with COVID-19, enrolled during active disease. CDR3 sequence: CASSLQGLVSETQYF. The CDR3 bases are TGTGCCAGCAGCCTACAGGGTCTCGTCTCGGAGACCCAGTACTTC.